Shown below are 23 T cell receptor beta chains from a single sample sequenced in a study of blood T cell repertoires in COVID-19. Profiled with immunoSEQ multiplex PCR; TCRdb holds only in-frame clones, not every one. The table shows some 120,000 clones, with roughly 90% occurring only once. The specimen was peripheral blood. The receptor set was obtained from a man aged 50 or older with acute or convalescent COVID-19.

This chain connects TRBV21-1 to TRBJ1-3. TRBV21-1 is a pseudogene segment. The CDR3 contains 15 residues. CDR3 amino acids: CASIQSGGTGNTIYF. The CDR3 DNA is TGTGCCAGCATCCAAAGCGGGGGAACTGGAAACACCATATATTTT.

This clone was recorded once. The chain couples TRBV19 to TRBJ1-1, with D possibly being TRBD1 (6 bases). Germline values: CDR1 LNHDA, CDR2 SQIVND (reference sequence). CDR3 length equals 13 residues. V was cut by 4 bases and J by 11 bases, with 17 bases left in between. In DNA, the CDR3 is TGTGCCAGTAGTACACAACAGGGTTGGGTCGCTTTCTTT. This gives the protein CASSTQQGWVAFF. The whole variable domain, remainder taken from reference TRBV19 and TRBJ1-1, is DGGITQSPKYLFRKEGQNVTLSCEQNLNHDAMYWYRQDPGQGLRLIYYSQIVNDFQKGDIAEGYSVSREKKESFPLTVTSAQKNPTAFYLCASSTQQGWVAFFGQGTRLTVV.

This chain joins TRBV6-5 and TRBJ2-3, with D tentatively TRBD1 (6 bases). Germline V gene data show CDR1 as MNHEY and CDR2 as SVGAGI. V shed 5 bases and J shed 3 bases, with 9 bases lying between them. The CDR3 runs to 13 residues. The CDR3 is CASSRTATDTQYF. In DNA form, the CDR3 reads TGTGCCAGCAGTAGGACAGCGACAGATACGCAGTATTTT.

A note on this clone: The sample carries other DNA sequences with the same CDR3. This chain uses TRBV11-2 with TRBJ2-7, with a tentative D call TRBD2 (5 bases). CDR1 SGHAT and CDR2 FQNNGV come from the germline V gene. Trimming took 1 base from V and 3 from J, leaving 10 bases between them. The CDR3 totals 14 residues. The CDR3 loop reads CASSLGPGIYEQYF. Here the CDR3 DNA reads TGTGCCAGCAGCTTAGGTCCGGGAATCTACGAGCAGTACTTC. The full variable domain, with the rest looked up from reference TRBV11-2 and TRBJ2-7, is EAGVAQSPRYKIIEKRQSVAFWCNPISGHATLYWYQQILGQGPKLLIQFQNNGVVDDSQLPKDRFSAERLKGVDSTLKIQPAKLEDSAVYLCASSLGPGIYEQYFGPGTRLTVT.

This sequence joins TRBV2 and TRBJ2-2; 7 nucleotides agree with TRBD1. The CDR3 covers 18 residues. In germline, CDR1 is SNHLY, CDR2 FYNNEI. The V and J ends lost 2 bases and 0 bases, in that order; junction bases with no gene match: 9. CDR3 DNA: TGTGCCAGCAGTGAACCCCTGAACAGGGGCACGAACACCGGGGAGCTGTTTTTT. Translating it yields CASSEPLNRGTNTGELFF.

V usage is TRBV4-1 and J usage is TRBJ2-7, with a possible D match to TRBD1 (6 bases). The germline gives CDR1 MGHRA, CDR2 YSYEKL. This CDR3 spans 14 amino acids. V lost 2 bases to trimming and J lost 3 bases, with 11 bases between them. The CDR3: CASSQPGTNYEQYF. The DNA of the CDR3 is TGCGCCAGCAGCCAACCGGGGACAAACTACGAGCAGTACTTC.

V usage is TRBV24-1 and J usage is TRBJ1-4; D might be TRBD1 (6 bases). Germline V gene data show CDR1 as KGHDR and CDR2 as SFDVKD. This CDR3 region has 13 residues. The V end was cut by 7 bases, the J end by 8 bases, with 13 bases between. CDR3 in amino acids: CATSGTLGEKLFF. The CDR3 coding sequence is TGTGCCACCAGCGGGACATTGGGAGAAAAACTGTTTTTT.

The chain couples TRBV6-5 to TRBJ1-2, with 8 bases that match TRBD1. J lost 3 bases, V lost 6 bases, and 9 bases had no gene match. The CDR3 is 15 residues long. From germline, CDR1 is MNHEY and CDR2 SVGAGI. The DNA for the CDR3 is TGTGCCAGCAGCGACGACAGGGGCGCTTACTATGGCTACACCTTC. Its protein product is CASSDDRGAYYGYTF.

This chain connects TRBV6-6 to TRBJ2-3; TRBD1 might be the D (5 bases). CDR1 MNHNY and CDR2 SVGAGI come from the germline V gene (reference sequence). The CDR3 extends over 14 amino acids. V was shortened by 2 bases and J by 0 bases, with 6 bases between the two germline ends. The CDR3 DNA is TGTGCCAGCAGTTACGGGGCTAGCACAGATACGCAGTATTTT. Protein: CASSYGASTDTQYF.

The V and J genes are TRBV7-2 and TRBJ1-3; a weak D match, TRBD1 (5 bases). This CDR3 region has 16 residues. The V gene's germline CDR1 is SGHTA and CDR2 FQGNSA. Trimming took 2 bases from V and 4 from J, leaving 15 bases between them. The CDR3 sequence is CASSLRKTDLGNTIYF. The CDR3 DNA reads TGTGCCAGCAGCTTACGCAAGACAGACCTGGGAAACACCATATATTTT.

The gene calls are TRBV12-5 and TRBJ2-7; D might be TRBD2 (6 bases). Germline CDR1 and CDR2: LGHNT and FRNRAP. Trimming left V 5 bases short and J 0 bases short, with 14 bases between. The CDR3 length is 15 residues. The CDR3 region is CASGLLAFSSYEQYF. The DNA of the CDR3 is TGTGCTAGTGGTCTTCTAGCGTTTAGCTCCTACGAGCAGTACTTC.

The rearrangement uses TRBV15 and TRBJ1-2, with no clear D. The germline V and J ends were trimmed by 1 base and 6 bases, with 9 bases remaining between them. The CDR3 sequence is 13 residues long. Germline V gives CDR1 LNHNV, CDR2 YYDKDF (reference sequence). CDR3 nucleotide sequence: TGTGCCACCAGCAGAGTTGGGAGGGATGGCTACACCTTC. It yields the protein CATSRVGRDGYTF.

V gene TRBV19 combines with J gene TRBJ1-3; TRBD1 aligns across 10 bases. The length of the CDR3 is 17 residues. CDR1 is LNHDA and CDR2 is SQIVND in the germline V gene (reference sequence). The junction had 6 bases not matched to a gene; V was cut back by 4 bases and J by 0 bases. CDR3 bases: TGTGCCAGTAGTACTCCGGGACAGGGGACCTCTGGAAACACCATATATTTT. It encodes CASSTPGQGTSGNTIYF. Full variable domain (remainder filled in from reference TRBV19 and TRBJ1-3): DGGITQSPKYLFRKEGQNVTLSCEQNLNHDAMYWYRQDPGQGLRLIYYSQIVNDFQKGDIAEGYSVSREKKESFPLTVTSAQKNPTAFYLCASSTPGQGTSGNTIYFGEGSWLTVV.

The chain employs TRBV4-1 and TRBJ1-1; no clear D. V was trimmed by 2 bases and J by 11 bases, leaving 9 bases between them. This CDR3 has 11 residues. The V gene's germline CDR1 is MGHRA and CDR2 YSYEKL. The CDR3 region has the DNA TGCGCCAGCAGCCAACTTGGGGAGGCTTTCTTT. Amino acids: CASSQLGEAFF.

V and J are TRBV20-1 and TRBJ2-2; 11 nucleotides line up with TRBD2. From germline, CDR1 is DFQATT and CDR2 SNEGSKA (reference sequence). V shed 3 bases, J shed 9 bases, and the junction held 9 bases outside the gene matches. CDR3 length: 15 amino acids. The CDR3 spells CSASLPTSGSRELFF. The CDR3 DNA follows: TGCAGTGCTAGTCTCCCCACTAGCGGGAGCCGGGAGCTGTTTTTT.

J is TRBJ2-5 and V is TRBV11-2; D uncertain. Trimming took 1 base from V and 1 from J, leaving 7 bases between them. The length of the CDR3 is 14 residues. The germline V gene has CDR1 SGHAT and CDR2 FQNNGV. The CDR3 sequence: CASSLVGGQETQYF. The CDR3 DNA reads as TGTGCCAGCAGCTTAGTCGGCGGCCAAGAGACCCAGTACTTC.

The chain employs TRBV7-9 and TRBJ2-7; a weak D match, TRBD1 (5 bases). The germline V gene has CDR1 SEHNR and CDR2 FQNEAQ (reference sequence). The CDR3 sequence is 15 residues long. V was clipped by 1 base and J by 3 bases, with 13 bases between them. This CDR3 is CASSLEGVRYYEQYF. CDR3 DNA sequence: TGTGCCAGCAGCTTAGAAGGGGTCAGGTACTACGAGCAGTACTTC.

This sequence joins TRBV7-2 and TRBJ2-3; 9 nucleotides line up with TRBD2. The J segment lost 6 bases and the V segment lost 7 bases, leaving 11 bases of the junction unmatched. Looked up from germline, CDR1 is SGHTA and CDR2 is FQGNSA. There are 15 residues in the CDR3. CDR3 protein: CASTSGLASSDTQYF. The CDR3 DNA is TGTGCCAGCACCTCGGGACTAGCCTCGTCGGATACGCAGTATTTT.

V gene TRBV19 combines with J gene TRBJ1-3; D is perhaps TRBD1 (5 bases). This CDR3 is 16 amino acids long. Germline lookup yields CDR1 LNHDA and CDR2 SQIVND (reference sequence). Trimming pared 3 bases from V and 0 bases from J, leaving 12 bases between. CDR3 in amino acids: CASSIWGGGSGNTIYF. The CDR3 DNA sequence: TGTGCCAGTAGTATTTGGGGCGGCGGCTCTGGAAACACCATATATTTT.

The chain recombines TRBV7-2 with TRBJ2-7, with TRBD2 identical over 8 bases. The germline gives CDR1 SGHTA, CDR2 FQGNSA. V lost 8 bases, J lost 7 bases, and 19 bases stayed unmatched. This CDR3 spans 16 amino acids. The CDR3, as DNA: TGTGCCAGCTCCGCCGGGCGAAGCGGGAGAAAGAATGAGCAGTACTTC. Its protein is CASSAGRSGRKNEQYF.

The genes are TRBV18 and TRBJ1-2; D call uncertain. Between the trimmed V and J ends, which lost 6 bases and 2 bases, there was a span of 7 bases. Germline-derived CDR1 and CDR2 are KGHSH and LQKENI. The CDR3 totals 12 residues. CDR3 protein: CASSGRNYGYTF. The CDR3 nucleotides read TGTGCCAGCTCCGGGAGGAACTATGGCTACACCTTC. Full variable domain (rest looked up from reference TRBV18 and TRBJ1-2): NAGVMQNPRHLVRRRGQEARLRCSPMKGHSHVYWYRQLPEEGLKFMVYLQKENIIDESGMPKERFSAEFPKEGPSILRIQQVVRGDSAAYFCASSGRNYGYTFGSGTRLTVV.

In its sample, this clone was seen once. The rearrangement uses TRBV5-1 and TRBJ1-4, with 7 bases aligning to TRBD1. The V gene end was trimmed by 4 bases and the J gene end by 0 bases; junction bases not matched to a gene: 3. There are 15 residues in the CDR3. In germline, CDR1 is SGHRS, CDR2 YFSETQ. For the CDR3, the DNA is TGCGCCAGCAGCGAGGGACAGCCAACTAATGAAAAACTGTTTTTT. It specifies CASSEGQPTNEKLFF.

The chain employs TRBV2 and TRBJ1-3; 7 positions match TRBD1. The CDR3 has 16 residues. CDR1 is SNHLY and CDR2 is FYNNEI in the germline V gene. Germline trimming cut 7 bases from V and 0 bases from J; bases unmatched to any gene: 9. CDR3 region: CASNRQGPSSGNTIYF. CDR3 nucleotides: TGTGCCAGCAACAGACAGGGCCCTAGCTCTGGAAACACCATATATTTT.